This T cell receptor (beta chain) was identified during a study of T cells in Graves' hyperthyroidism and ophthalmopathy. General study points: From stable hyperthyroidism, ophthalmopathy was set apart by a 13 V-J model.

Amplification of TCR beta CDR3 regions used RNA as the template. Using the HTBI primer set, a first-round RT-PCR was run on the TCR CDR3. Each CDR3 protein is one row after TCRdb ran MiXCR on the multiplex PCR reads. The sample consists of under 700,000 distinct CDR3 sequences, 46% of them appearing once. Trimming pared 5 bases from V and 3 bases from J, leaving 13 bases between. The CDR3 runs 14 residues. Germline CDR1 and CDR2: KGHDR and SFDVKD. An absence of ophthalmopathy progression within 18 months meant stable Graves' hyperthyroidism. Comment on this clonotype: Its antigen is still unknown. This may come from a read error, since a much larger clone is one base off.

The V gene is TRBV24-1, the J gene TRBJ2-7, with D hard to call. This TCR was recovered from a young woman with Graves' hyperthyroidism. The source material was peripheral blood or thyroid tissue (not recorded which). In nucleotides, the CDR3 is TGTGCCACCAGTGGTACACAGAGCTACTACGAGCAGTACTTC. Translating it yields CATSGTQSYYEQYF.